These 15 T cell receptor beta chains were sequenced from one sample in a study of T cell responses to AZD1222 COVID-19 vaccine. Produced via immunoSEQ multiplex PCR; TCRdb's table is partial and in-frame only. The repertoire holds 95,000 or so clones, with nearly 90% as singletons. The sample here was peripheral blood, taken on day 0 of AZD1222 vaccination. These receptors originate from an adult in good health.

The rearrangement uses TRBV30 and TRBJ2-5; 8 nucleotides line up with TRBD2. V lost 3 bases and J lost 4; bases outside the gene matches: 7. CDR1 and CDR2 from the germline V gene are GTSNPN and SVGIG (reference sequence). This CDR3 comprises 14 residues. In DNA, the CDR3 is TGTGCCTGGAGCGGCACGGGACTAGTAGAGACCCAGTACTTC. This sequence encodes CAWSGTGLVETQYF.

This clone came up once. The chain links TRBV19 to TRBJ1-5; D is unclear. Germline values: CDR1 LNHDA, CDR2 SQIVND (reference sequence). The CDR3 runs 14 residues. V was cut by 2 bases and J by 6 bases, with 11 bases left in between. CDR3 amino acids: CASSISIAAQPQHF. The CDR3 DNA is TGTGCCAGTAGTATATCGATAGCGGCTCAGCCCCAGCATTTT.

The J gene is TRBJ2-7, the V gene TRBV5-4; 8 positions agree with TRBD2. Trimming removed 9 bases from V and 4 bases from J; junction bases left unmatched: 9. The CDR3 runs to 13 residues. CDR1 is SGHNT and CDR2 is YYREEE in the germline V gene (reference sequence). Here the CDR3 reads CAIQGGGRYEQYF. The CDR3 DNA reads as TGTGCCATACAAGGCGGGGGGAGATACGAGCAGTACTTC.

The V and J genes are TRBV2 and TRBJ1-5, with D hard to call. V lost 5 bases and J lost 7, with 9 bases in between. The CDR3 spans 12 residues. The germline CDR1 and CDR2 sequences are SNHLY and FYNNEI. CDR3 sequence: CASSRDGQPQHF. CDR3 nucleotide sequence: TGTGCCAGCAGTCGCGACGGACAGCCCCAGCATTTT. The full variable domain, completed using reference TRBV2 and TRBJ1-5, is EPEVTQTPSHQVTQMGQEVILRCVPISNHLYFYWYRQILGQKVEFLVSFYNNEISEKSEIFDDQFSVERPDGSNFTLKIRSTKLEDSAMYFCASSRDGQPQHFGDGTRLSIL.

The chain uses TRBV19 and TRBJ2-1; 15 nucleotides match TRBD2. Germline V lookup: CDR1 LNHDA, CDR2 SQIVND (reference sequence). The CDR3 extends over 18 amino acids. V dropped 3 bases and J dropped 8; count of bases not matched to a gene: 11. The CDR3 loop is CASSIKGLAGGPYHEQFF. Written as DNA, the CDR3 is TGTGCCAGTAGTATTAAAGGACTAGCGGGGGGGCCTTACCATGAGCAGTTCTTC.

The chain uses TRBV21-1 and TRBJ2-6; whether TRBD2, the table's D call, matches the DNA was not checked. TRBV21-1 is recorded as a pseudogene. The CDR3 covers 19 residues. The CDR3 coding sequence is TGTGCCAGCACCCCCCGGTCGGACTTAAATTTCTCTGGGGCCAACGTCCTGACTTTC. Its protein product is CASTPRSDLNFSGANVLTF.

This clone was observed a few times. The rearrangement links TRBV6-5 to TRBJ2-5, with D unclear. Germline V CDR1 and CDR2: MNHEY, SVGAGI. V dropped 6 bases and J dropped 5 bases, with 13 bases sitting between them. The CDR3 has 13 amino acids. The CDR3 DNA is TGTGCCAGCAGCCTTACAAGGACGGAGACCCAGTACTTC. This translates into CASSLTRTETQYF.

This chain connects TRBV15 to TRBJ1-5; the D is unclear. Germline V CDR1 and CDR2: LNHNV, YYDKDF (reference sequence). This CDR3 is built from 14 residues. The V end lost 0 bases, the J end lost 5 bases, and 8 bases lay between the germline ends. The CDR3 protein is CATSRDESYQPQHF. CDR3 coding DNA: TGTGCCACCAGCAGAGATGAAAGTTATCAGCCCCAGCATTTT.

The V gene is TRBV5-8, the J gene TRBJ1-5, with unresolved D. Trimming left V 2 bases short and J 4 bases short, with 10 bases between. Per the germline V gene, CDR1 is SGHTS and CDR2 is YDEGEE. The CDR3 has 14 amino acids. CDR3: CASSFGSHNQPQHF. CDR3 nucleotide sequence: TGTGCCAGCAGCTTTGGCAGCCATAATCAGCCCCAGCATTTT.

The CDR3 region has the DNA TGTGCCAGTAGTATAGTCCCCCACACAGATACGCAGTATTTT. Encoded protein: CASSIVPHTDTQYF. The V gene is TRBV19, the J gene TRBJ2-3, with D uncertain. Germline V lookup: CDR1 LNHDA, CDR2 SQIVND (reference sequence). The CDR3 spans 14 residues. V was clipped by 1 base and J by 2 bases, with 7 bases between them.

CDR3 amino acids: CASSPQGGAGANVLTF. The CDR3 bases are TGTGCCAGTAGTCCCCAAGGCGGGGCTGGGGCCAACGTCCTGACTTTC. This sequence joins TRBV19 and TRBJ2-6, with D perhaps matching TRBD2 (6 bases). This CDR3 comprises 16 residues. Germline V CDR1 and CDR2: LNHDA, SQIVND (reference sequence). The V and J ends lost 5 bases and 2 bases respectively, with 13 bases between them.

On this clone: One end of the junction is discordant with germline, which a read error may explain. J is TRBJ2-5 and V is TRBV7-7; a weak D match, TRBD2 (6 bases). CDR3 size: 12 residues. The V gene's germline CDR1 is SSHAT and CDR2 FNYEAQ (reference sequence). The CDR3 is CASSLPGGRRYF. CDR3 nucleotide sequence: TGTGCTAGCAGCCTCCCCGGGGGACGGCGGTACTTC.

This clone was detected only once. The chain employs TRBV4-1 and TRBJ2-5; a weak D match, TRBD2 (5 bases). The CDR3 totals 16 residues. In germline, CDR1 is MGHRA, CDR2 YSYEKL. The V end lost 0 bases, the J end lost 4 bases, and 15 bases lay between the germline ends. DNA for the CDR3: TGCGCCAGCAGCCAAGATAACGGACCGGCGGGAGAGACCCAGTACTTC. This sequence encodes CASSQDNGPAGETQYF.

This clone was observed a handful of times. The chain recombines TRBV3-1 (or the pseudogene TRBV3-2) with TRBJ1-5, with D unclear. CDR1 is LGHDT and CDR2 is YNNKEL in the germline V gene (reference sequence). V lost 1 base, J lost 9 bases, and 10 bases lay in between. This CDR3 spans 13 amino acids. The chain's CDR3 is CASSQVGLGPQHF. For the CDR3, the DNA is TGTGCCAGCAGCCAAGTGGGTTTGGGGCCCCAGCATTTT.

As regards this clone: Germline and junction disagree at one end, which may indicate a read error. V and J are TRBV14 and TRBJ1-1; D uncertain. Germline V CDR1 and CDR2: SGHDN, FVKESK. This CDR3 contains 13 residues. This CDR3 is CASSQGLGTEAFF. The CDR3 region has the DNA TGTGCCAGCAGTCAAGGTCTGGGCACTGAAGCTTTCTTT.